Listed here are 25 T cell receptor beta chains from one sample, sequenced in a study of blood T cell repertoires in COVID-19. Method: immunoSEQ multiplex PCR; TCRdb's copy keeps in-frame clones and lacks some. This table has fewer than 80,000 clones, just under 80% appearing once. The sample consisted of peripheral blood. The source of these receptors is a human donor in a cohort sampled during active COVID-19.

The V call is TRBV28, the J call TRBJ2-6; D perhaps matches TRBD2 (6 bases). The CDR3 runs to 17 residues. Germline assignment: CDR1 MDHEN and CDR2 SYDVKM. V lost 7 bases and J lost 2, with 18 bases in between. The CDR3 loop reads CASTMGGLVTGANVLTF. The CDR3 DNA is TGTGCCAGCACCATGGGGGGTCTTGTTACTGGGGCCAACGTCCTGACTTTC.

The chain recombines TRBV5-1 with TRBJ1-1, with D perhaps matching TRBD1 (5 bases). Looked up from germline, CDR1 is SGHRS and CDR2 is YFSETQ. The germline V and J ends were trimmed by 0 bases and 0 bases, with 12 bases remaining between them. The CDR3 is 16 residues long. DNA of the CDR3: TGCGCCAGCAGCTTGGTTTTTGGACAACTGAACACTGAAGCTTTCTTT. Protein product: CASSLVFGQLNTEAFF.

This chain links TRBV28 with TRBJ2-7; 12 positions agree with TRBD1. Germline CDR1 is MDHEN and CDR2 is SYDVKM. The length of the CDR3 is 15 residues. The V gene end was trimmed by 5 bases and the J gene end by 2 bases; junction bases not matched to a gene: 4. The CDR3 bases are TGTGCCAGCAGTGAAGGGACAGGGGGCGCCTACGAGCAGTACTTC. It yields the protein CASSEGTGGAYEQYF.

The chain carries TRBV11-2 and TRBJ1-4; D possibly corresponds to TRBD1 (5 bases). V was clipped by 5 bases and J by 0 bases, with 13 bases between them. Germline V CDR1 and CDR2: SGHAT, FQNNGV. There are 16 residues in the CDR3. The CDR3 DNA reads TGTGCCAGCAGCCTACAGGTTCAGGCAACTAATGAAAAACTGTTTTTT. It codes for CASSLQVQATNEKLFF.

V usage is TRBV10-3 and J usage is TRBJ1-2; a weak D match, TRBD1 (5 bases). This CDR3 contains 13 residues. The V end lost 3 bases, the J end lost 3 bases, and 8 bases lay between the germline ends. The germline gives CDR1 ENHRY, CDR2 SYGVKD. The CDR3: CAISDRGYYGYTF. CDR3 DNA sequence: TGTGCCATCAGTGACCGGGGGTACTATGGCTACACCTTC.

CDR3: CASSLLGTGGVETQYF. CDR3 nucleotide sequence: TGTGCCAGCAGCTTACTCGGGACAGGGGGCGTTGAGACCCAGTACTTC. The chain is built from TRBV7-2 and TRBJ2-5; TRBD1 matches at 12 bases. The CDR3 is made up of 16 amino acids. Germline V CDR1 and CDR2: SGHTA, FQGNSA. V dropped 2 bases and J dropped 5; count of bases not matched to a gene: 6.

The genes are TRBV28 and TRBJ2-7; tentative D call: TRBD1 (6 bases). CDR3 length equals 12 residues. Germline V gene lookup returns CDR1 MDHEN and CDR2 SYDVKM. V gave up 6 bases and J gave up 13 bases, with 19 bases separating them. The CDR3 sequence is CASRISTGHTYF. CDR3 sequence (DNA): TGTGCCAGCAGGATTTCCACGGGACACACATACTTC.

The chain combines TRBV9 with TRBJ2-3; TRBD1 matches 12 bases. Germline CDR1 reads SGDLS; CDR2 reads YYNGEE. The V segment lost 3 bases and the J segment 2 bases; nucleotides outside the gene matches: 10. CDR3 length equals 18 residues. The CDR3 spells CASSAGTGGDGTTDTQYF. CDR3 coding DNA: TGTGCCAGCAGCGCCGGGACAGGGGGCGACGGGACCACAGATACGCAGTATTTT.

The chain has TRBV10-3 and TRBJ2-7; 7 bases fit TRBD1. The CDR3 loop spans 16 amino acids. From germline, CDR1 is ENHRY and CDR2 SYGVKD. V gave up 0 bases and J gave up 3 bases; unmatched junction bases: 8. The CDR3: CAISESMGQGVYEQYF. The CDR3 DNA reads TGTGCCATCAGTGAGTCTATGGGGCAGGGGGTCTACGAGCAGTACTTC.

The CDR3, as DNA: TGCGCCAGCAGCCAAGCCCAGACTAGCGGGAGAGGGGATGAGCAGTTCTTC. It translates to CASSQAQTSGRGDEQFF. This sequence joins TRBV4-1 and TRBJ2-1; 12 positions agree with TRBD2. The length of the CDR3 is 17 residues. With V trimmed by 1 base and J by 8 bases, 9 bases remained unmatched. The germline gives CDR1 MGHRA, CDR2 YSYEKL.

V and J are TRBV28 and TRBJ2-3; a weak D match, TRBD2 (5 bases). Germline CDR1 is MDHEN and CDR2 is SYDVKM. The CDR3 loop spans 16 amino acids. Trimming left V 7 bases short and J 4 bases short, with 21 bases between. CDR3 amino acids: CASIRANPGRADTQYF. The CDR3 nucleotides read TGTGCCAGCATCCGGGCGAATCCCGGGCGGGCAGATACGCAGTATTTT.

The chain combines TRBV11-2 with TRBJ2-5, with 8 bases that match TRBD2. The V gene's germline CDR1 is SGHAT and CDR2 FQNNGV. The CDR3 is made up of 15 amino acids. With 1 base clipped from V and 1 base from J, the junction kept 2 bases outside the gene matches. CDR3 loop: CASSLGGTSQETQYF. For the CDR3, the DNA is TGTGCCAGCAGCTTAGGAGGGACTAGCCAAGAGACCCAGTACTTC.

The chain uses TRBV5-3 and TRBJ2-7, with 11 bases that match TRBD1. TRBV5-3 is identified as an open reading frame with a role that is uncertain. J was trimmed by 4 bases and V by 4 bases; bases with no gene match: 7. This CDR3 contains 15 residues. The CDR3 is CARSIPGTGGYEQYF. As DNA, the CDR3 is TGTGCCAGAAGCATCCCCGGGACAGGGGGTTACGAGCAGTACTTC.

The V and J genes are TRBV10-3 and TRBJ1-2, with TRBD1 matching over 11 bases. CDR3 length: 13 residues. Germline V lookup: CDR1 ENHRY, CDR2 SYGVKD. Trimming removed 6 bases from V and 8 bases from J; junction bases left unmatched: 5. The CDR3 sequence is CAIRGTGGLGYTF. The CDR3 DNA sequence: TGTGCCATCAGGGGGACAGGGGGTTTGGGCTACACCTTC.

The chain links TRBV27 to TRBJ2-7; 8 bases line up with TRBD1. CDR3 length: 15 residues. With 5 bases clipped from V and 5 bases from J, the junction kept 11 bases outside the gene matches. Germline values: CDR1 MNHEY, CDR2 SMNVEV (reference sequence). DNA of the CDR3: TGTGCCAGCAGTCAACGACAGGGGCGGGGTAACGAGCAGTACTTC. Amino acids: CASSQRQGRGNEQYF.

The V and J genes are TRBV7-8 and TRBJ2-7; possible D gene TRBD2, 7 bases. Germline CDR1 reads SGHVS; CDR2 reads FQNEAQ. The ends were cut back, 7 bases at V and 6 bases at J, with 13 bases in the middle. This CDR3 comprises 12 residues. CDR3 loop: CASTPGGREQYF. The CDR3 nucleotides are TGTGCCAGCACCCCGGGGGGCCGCGAGCAGTACTTC.

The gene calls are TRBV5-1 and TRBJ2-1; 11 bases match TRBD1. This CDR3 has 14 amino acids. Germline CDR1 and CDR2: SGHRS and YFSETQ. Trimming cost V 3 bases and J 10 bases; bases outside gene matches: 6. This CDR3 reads CASSSGQGAGEQFF. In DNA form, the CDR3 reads TGCGCCAGCAGCTCCGGACAGGGGGCGGGCGAGCAGTTCTTC.

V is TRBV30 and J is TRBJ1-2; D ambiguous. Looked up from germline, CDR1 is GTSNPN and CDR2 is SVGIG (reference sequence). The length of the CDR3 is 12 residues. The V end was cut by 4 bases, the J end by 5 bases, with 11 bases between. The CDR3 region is CAWNSPRYGYTF. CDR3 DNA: TGTGCCTGGAACTCCCCGAGGTATGGCTACACCTTC.

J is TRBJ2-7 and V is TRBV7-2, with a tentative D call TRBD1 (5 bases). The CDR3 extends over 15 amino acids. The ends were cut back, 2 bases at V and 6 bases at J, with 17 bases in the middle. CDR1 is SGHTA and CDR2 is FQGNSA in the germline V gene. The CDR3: CASSLLPSGYGEQYF. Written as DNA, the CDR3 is TGTGCCAGCAGCTTATTGCCCTCAGGGTACGGCGAGCAGTACTTC.

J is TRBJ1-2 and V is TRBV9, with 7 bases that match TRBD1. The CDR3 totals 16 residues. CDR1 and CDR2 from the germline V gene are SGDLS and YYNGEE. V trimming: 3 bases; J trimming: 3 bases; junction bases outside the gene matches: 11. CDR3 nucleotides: TGTGCCAGCAGCGCCTGGGCAGGGGGTGGGCACTATGGCTACACCTTC. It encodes CASSAWAGGGHYGYTF.

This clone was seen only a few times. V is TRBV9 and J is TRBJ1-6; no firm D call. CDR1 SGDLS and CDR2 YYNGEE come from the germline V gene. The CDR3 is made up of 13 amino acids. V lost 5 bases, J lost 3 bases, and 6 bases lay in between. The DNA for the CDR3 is TGTGCCAGCAGTCAGAACTATAATTCACCCCTCCACTTT. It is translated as CASSQNYNSPLHF.

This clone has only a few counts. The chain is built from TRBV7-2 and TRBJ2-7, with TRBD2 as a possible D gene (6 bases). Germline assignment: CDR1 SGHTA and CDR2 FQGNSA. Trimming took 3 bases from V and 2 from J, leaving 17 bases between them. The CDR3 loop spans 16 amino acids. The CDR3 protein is CASSLIGTSRPYEQYF. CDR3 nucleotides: TGTGCCAGCAGCTTGATAGGAACTAGCAGACCCTACGAGCAGTACTTC.

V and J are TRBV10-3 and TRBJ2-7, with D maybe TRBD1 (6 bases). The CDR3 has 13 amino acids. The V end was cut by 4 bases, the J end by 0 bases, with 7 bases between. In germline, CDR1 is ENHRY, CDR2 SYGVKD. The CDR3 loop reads CAISGTASYEQYF. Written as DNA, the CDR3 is TGTGCCATCAGTGGGACAGCCTCCTACGAGCAGTACTTC.

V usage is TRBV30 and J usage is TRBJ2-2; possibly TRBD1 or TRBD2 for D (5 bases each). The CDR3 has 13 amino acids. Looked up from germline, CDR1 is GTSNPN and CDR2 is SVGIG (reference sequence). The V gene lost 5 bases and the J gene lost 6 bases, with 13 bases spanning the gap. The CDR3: CAWGTWGAGELFF. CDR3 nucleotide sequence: TGTGCCTGGGGGACGTGGGGAGCCGGGGAGCTGTTTTTT.

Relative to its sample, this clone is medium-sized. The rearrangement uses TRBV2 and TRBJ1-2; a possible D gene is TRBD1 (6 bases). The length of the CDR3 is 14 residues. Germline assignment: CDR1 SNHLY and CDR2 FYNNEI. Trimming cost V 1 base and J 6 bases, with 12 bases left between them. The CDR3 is CASSEVPGANGYTF. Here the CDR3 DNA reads TGTGCCAGCAGTGAAGTGCCAGGGGCGAATGGCTACACCTTC.